This entry lists 23 T cell receptor beta chains sequenced from one sample in a study of blood T cells in healthy people across ages. Then a second PCR, running roughly 6 to 11 cycles, was carried out with a sample-barcoded 5' primer and a J-beta primer mix. TCRdb recomputed calls from the 5' RACE reads with MiXCR, one row per CDR3 protein. The repertoire holds some 750,000 distinct CDR3 sequences, with about 20% as singletons. Sequenced: blood. The receptor set was obtained from a man aged 70-80 years in good health.

This clonotype appeared a few times. The rearrangement joins TRBV24-1 to TRBJ2-1, with D uncertain. CDR3 length: 12 amino acids. The V and J ends lost 6 bases and 8 bases respectively, with 10 bases between them. The germline gives CDR1 KGHDR, CDR2 SFDVKD. The CDR3 protein is CATSMIGYEQFF. The CDR3 DNA reads as TGTGCCACCAGTATGATCGGGTATGAGCAGTTCTTC.

This clonotype was recorded once. The rearrangement links TRBV25-1 to TRBJ2-7; TRBD1 is a possible D gene (6 bases). V was shortened by 2 bases and J by 5 bases, with 10 bases between the two germline ends. This CDR3 is 13 amino acids long. CDR1 and CDR2 from the germline V gene are MGHDK and SYGVNS. The CDR3 reads CASSEHRAHEQYF. The CDR3 nucleotides read TGTGCCAGCAGTGAACACAGGGCCCACGAGCAGTACTTC.

The gene calls are TRBV12-3 or TRBV12-4 and TRBJ2-5, with D possibly TRBD2 on 5 matching bases. V lost 5 bases to trimming and J lost 2 bases, with 15 bases between them. The CDR3 sequence is 15 residues long. Here the CDR3 reads CASSRLPGFQETQYF. CDR3 DNA: TGTGCCAGCAGTCGTCTACCGGGGTTTCAAGAGACCCAGTACTTC.

This chain links TRBV14 with TRBJ2-3, with 14 positions matching TRBD2. The CDR3 is made up of 18 amino acids. J lost 2 bases, V lost 0 bases, and 4 bases had no gene match. From germline, CDR1 is SGHDN and CDR2 FVKESK. CDR3 nucleotide sequence: TGTGCCAGCAGCCAAGACCTGGGACTAGCGGGAGACACAGATACGCAGTATTTT. Residues: CASSQDLGLAGDTDTQYF.

This clonotype was counted between two and nine times. The CDR3 protein is CATSAGGNTEAFF. In DNA form, the CDR3 reads TGTGCCACCTCGGCGGGGGGGAACACTGAAGCTTTCTTT. The chain is built from TRBV24-1 and TRBJ1-1; D might be TRBD1 (5 bases). CDR3 length: 13 residues. Trimming left V 9 bases short and J 1 base short, with 11 bases between. From germline, CDR1 is KGHDR and CDR2 SFDVKD.

This rearrangement joins TRBV24-1 to TRBJ2-5; 14 positions agree with TRBD2. This CDR3 has 16 residues. The V gene's germline CDR1 is KGHDR and CDR2 SFDVKD. J lost 4 bases, V lost 4 bases, and 4 bases had no gene match. In DNA, the CDR3 is TGTGCCACCAGTGACTCGACTAGCGGGAGGGGAGAGACCCAGTACTTC. Translated: CATSDSTSGRGETQYF.

V and J are TRBV11-2 and TRBJ2-4; the D is unclear. Germline lookup yields CDR1 SGHAT and CDR2 FQNNGV. The CDR3 runs to 15 residues. V was trimmed by 4 bases and J by 2 bases, leaving 12 bases between them. CDR3 protein: CASSSRGRSKNIQYF. CDR3 nucleotide sequence: TGTGCCAGCAGCTCTAGAGGCAGGTCCAAAAACATTCAGTACTTC.

The chain uses TRBV9 and TRBJ2-3, with D possibly TRBD2 on 5 matching bases. Between the trimmed V and J ends, which lost 6 bases and 4 bases, there was a span of 15 bases. In germline, CDR1 is SGDLS, CDR2 YYNGEE. The CDR3 runs 14 residues. CDR3 amino acids: CASIKAEKPDTQYF. CDR3 nucleotide sequence: TGTGCCAGCATAAAAGCGGAGAAGCCAGATACGCAGTATTTT.

This clonotype was observed a few times. This chain joins TRBV10-2 and TRBJ2-1; 8 bases line up with TRBD2. The length of the CDR3 is 15 residues. V shed 7 bases, J shed 8 bases, and the junction held 13 bases outside the gene matches. Germline V CDR1 and CDR2: WSHSY, SAAADI. CDR3 sequence (DNA): TGCGCCAGCAATCTTTACGGGAGGGCCATAGATGAGCAGTTCTTC. Amino acids: CASNLYGRAIDEQFF.

The chain couples TRBV29-1 to TRBJ2-7, with D perhaps assigned TRBD1 or TRBD2 (5 bases each). V lost 1 base and J 5 bases, leaving 15 bases between the germline ends. This CDR3 has 14 residues. Per germline, CDR1 SQVTM and CDR2 ANQGSEA. In DNA, the CDR3 is TGCAGCGTTGAAGCCGGGGCAGGGCTACACGAGCAGTACTTC. Translation gives CSVEAGAGLHEQYF.

This clonotype was counted a few times. V usage is TRBV5-5 and J usage is TRBJ2-3; the match to TRBD2 covers 14 bases. The CDR3 spans 16 residues. Unmatched junction bases numbered 10, after V lost 5 bases and J lost 8 bases. Germline V lookup: CDR1 SGHKS, CDR2 YYEKEE (reference sequence). CDR3 amino acids: CASRAPGLAGAGTQYF. CDR3 sequence (DNA): TGTGCCAGCAGAGCACCGGGACTAGCGGGGGCAGGTACGCAGTATTTT.

Many counts were recorded for this clonotype. The chain uses TRBV7-7 and TRBJ2-3, with D possibly called TRBD1 or TRBD2 (6 bases each). Germline V CDR1 and CDR2: SSHAT, FNYEAQ (reference sequence). V shed 5 bases and J shed 0 bases, with 12 bases lying between them. The CDR3 length is 15 residues. The CDR3 is CASSPSGGSTDTQYF. Written as DNA, the CDR3 is TGTGCCAGCAGCCCCTCCGGGGGCAGCACAGATACGCAGTATTTT.

The chain couples TRBV12-5 to TRBJ1-5; D ambiguous. Looked up from germline, CDR1 is LGHNT and CDR2 is FRNRAP. The CDR3 has 15 residues. V shed 0 bases and J shed 5 bases, with 11 bases lying between them. CDR3 sequence (DNA): TGTGCTAGTGGTTTGGTATTGGGGTCGGATCAGCCCCAGCATTTT. Translation gives CASGLVLGSDQPQHF.

This clonotype was counted at least ten times. The chain carries TRBV20-1 and TRBJ2-3; D might be TRBD2 (6 bases). Trimming left V 6 bases short and J 2 bases short, with 15 bases between. The germline V gene encodes CDR1 DFQATT and CDR2 SNEGSKA (reference sequence). This CDR3 is 14 amino acids long. The CDR3 nucleotides are TGCAGTGCAAATAGCGGCCGAATCACAGATACGCAGTATTTT. It translates to CSANSGRITDTQYF.

This clonotype was detected ten times or more. V usage is TRBV3-1 and J usage is TRBJ2-5, with D possibly being TRBD2 (6 bases). Trimming took 3 bases from V and 3 from J, leaving 8 bases between them. The CDR3 has 13 residues. CDR1 is LGHDT, CDR2 YNNKEL, per germline (reference sequence). Written as DNA, the CDR3 is TGTGCCAGCAGCCAGCGGGGTGAAGAGACCCAGTACTTC. Translated: CASSQRGEETQYF.

This clonotype appeared a few times. J is TRBJ2-3 and V is TRBV12-3 or TRBV12-4; no clear D. V was clipped by 1 base and J by 5 bases, with 10 bases between them. This CDR3 contains 14 residues. The DNA of the CDR3 is TGTGCCAGCAGTTTAGTGGGCAGGAGAGATACGCAGTATTTT. Its translation: CASSLVGRRDTQYF.

There are a few counts of this clonotype. Sequence at one end of the junction differs from germline and may be a read error. This chain joins TRBV28 and TRBJ2-5; D might be TRBD1 (5 bases). Germline CDR1 is MDHEN and CDR2 is SYDVKM. The CDR3 runs 9 residues. The CDR3 sequence: CASGLGRFF. The DNA for the CDR3 is TGTGCCAGCGGCTTGGGGCGATTCTTC.

This clonotype has more than one count but fewer than ten. This chain joins TRBV20-1 and TRBJ2-3, with TRBD2 as a possible D gene (6 bases). CDR1 and CDR2 (germline): DFQATT, SNEGSKA (reference sequence). V lost 6 bases to trimming and J lost 0 bases, with 10 bases between them. This CDR3 contains 13 residues. The CDR3 sequence: CSAEDYSTDTQYF. The DNA of the CDR3 is TGCAGTGCCGAGGACTATAGCACAGATACGCAGTATTTT.

The CDR3 here is CASSLGKYTLRANVLTF. CDR3 DNA sequence: TGTGCCAGCAGCTTAGGGAAATATACCCTCCGGGCCAACGTCCTGACTTTC. V usage is TRBV7-9 and J usage is TRBJ2-6; D gene ambiguous. This CDR3 is built from 17 residues. Germline V gene data show CDR1 as SEHNR and CDR2 as FQNEAQ (reference sequence). The V end lost 1 base, the J end lost 5 bases, and 15 bases lay between the germline ends.

This clonotype appeared a few times. A read error may explain this, as a much larger clone is one base away. The chain recombines TRBV7-9 with TRBJ1-5, with D perhaps TRBD1 (5 bases). From germline, CDR1 is SEHNR and CDR2 FQNEAQ (reference sequence). The CDR3 runs 15 residues. In DNA, the CDR3 is TGTGCCAGCAGCACGGGGGGAATGGGCAATCGGCCCCAGCATTTT. Translated, it gives CASSTGGMGNRPQHF.

This chain links TRBV20-1 with TRBJ1-2; 7 bases map to TRBD1. V lost 5 bases and J lost 3; bases outside the gene matches: 9. In germline, CDR1 is DFQATT, CDR2 SNEGSKA (reference sequence). This CDR3 has 14 residues. The CDR3 is CSADRDRLYYGYTF. The CDR3, as DNA: TGCAGTGCTGACCGGGACAGACTTTACTATGGCTACACCTTC.

The chain carries TRBV27 and TRBJ2-5; TRBD1 matches at 8 bases. From germline, CDR1 is MNHEY and CDR2 SMNVEV (reference sequence). The ends lost 3 bases at V and 7 bases at J; junction bases unmatched: 10. The CDR3 is 15 amino acids. The CDR3: CASSFTGQGSVTQYF. CDR3 coding DNA: TGTGCCAGCAGTTTCACCGGACAGGGTTCGGTGACCCAGTACTTC.

This sequence joins TRBV20-1 and TRBJ2-2; 10 bases are a match to TRBD2. Losses at the gene ends were 2 bases for V and 4 bases for J; bases not matched to a gene: 1. Germline lookup yields CDR1 DFQATT and CDR2 SNEGSKA (reference sequence). The CDR3 covers 14 residues. Here the CDR3 DNA reads TGCAGTGCTAGAAGCGGGGGGGCCACCGGGGAGCTGTTTTTT. Translated: CSARSGGATGELFF.